The 32 T cell receptor beta chains given below trace back to one sample, sequenced in a study of CD8 T cells in ankylosing spondylitis. Study-level results: A motif of several highly homologous TCR beta variants was seen as apparently characteristic of ankylosing spondylitis blood.

TCRdb ran MiXCR on the 5' RACE reads and lists one entry per CDR3 protein. Among about 500,000 distinct CDR3 sequences, over 4% were seen once, and the ten largest hold 3% to 4.5%. For these TCRs, the target antigens are not known. Specimen: blood, either unsorted or a sorted T cell fraction (not recorded which). The origin of the receptors is a male donor with ankylosing spondylitis.

This clonotype was seen only a few times. The CDR3 sequence: CASRPGLAGPLYF. The CDR3 DNA is TGTGCCAGTAGACCGGGACTAGCGGGGCCCCTGTACTTC. The chain recombines TRBV19 with TRBJ2-5; TRBD2 agrees at 13 bases. The CDR3 is 13 amino acids. Looked up from germline, CDR1 is LNHDA and CDR2 is SQIVND (reference sequence). V lost 6 bases and J lost 13; bases outside the gene matches: 8.

This clonotype has at least ten counts. The chain couples TRBV20-1 to TRBJ2-4; 7 bases align to TRBD1. The CDR3 has 14 amino acids. Germline CDR1 and CDR2: DFQATT and SNEGSKA (reference sequence). Trimming at V came to 6 bases and at J to 1 base, leaving 6 bases not matched to a gene. As DNA, the CDR3 is TGCAGTGCCGCCGACAGGGTGGCCAAAAACATTCAGTACTTC. Amino acid sequence: CSAADRVAKNIQYF.

This clonotype was observed many times. The genes are TRBV20-1 and TRBJ1-1, with a weak D call TRBD1 (5 bases). Trimming cost V 3 bases and J 2 bases, with 10 bases left between them. The CDR3 loop spans 13 amino acids. Germline CDR1 is DFQATT and CDR2 is SNEGSKA (reference sequence). As DNA, the CDR3 is TGCAGTGCTAGTCGACAGACCAACACTGAAGCTTTCTTT. Its translation: CSASRQTNTEAFF.

This clonotype was detected ten times or more. This chain links TRBV27 with TRBJ2-2, with TRBD2 matching 10 bases. The CDR3 has 17 residues. Germline-derived CDR1 and CDR2 are MNHEY and SMNVEV (reference sequence). Trimming took 3 bases from V and 4 from J; bases not matched to a gene: 8. In nucleotides, the CDR3 is TGTGCCAGCAGTTTTCTAGCGGGAGTGCAGGGCACCGGGGAGCTGTTTTTT. Translated, it gives CASSFLAGVQGTGELFF.

This clonotype turned up a few times. V usage is TRBV25-1 and J usage is TRBJ2-1; TRBD2 is a possible D gene (5 bases). The CDR3 has 13 residues. The V gene lost 7 bases and the J gene lost 8 bases, with 15 bases spanning the gap. Germline assignment: CDR1 MGHDK and CDR2 SYGVNS. The CDR3 loop is CASNRLPEDEQFF. Written as DNA, the CDR3 is TGTGCCAGCAATCGACTACCCGAGGATGAGCAGTTCTTC.

This clonotype has at least ten counts. This rearrangement joins TRBV30 to TRBJ1-1, with D maybe TRBD1 (5 bases). The germline gives CDR1 GTSNPN, CDR2 SVGIG (reference sequence). CDR3 length: 16 residues. V lost 3 bases, J lost 0 bases, and 17 bases lay in between. The CDR3 loop is CAWRGPGHFLNTEAFF. The DNA of the CDR3 is TGTGCCTGGAGGGGGCCAGGTCATTTCTTGAACACTGAAGCTTTCTTT.

This clonotype was found a few times. The gene calls are TRBV4-3 and TRBJ2-4, with 7 bases lining up with TRBD1. This CDR3 is built from 19 residues. After removal of 0 bases from V and 0 bases from J, the junction contained 11 bases not matched to a gene. Germline V gene lookup returns CDR1 LGHNA and CDR2 YSLEER. CDR3 protein: CASSQERGPTGVAKNIQYF. CDR3 nucleotides: TGCGCCAGCAGCCAAGAAAGGGGCCCAACAGGGGTAGCCAAAAACATTCAGTACTTC.

This clonotype was detected ten times or more. This sequence joins TRBV4-2 and TRBJ2-1, with D unclear. The CDR3 has 16 residues. Germline CDR1 and CDR2: LGHNA and YNFKEQ. V dropped 5 bases and J dropped 0 bases, with 14 bases sitting between them. Written as DNA, the CDR3 is TGTGCCAGCAGCTTCCCACCCGGGCGCTCCTACAATGAGCAGTTCTTC. As protein: CASSFPPGRSYNEQFF.

In this sample, this clonotype turned up many times. J is TRBJ2-6 and V is TRBV11-1, with a tentative D call TRBD1 (6 bases). The CDR3 loop spans 19 amino acids. Between the trimmed V and J ends, which lost 2 bases and 2 bases, there was a span of 19 bases. The germline V gene has CDR1 SGHAT and CDR2 FQDESV (reference sequence). The CDR3 is CASSLMGVRGPTGANVLTF. CDR3 bases: TGTGCCAGCAGCTTAATGGGAGTCAGGGGCCCCACTGGGGCCAACGTCCTGACTTTC.

This clonotype was counted many times. V and J are TRBV15 and TRBJ2-1, with D possibly being TRBD1 or TRBD2 (5 bases each). The germline V gene encodes CDR1 LNHNV and CDR2 YYDKDF (reference sequence). This CDR3 is 14 amino acids long. The ends were cut back, 5 bases at V and 5 bases at J, with 13 bases in the middle. The CDR3 nucleotides read TGTGCCACCAGCCGTCAGTGGGGGAACAATGAGCAGTTCTTC. It codes for CATSRQWGNNEQFF.

This clonotype was recorded at least ten times. The genes are TRBV5-6 and TRBJ2-7, with D possibly being TRBD1 (6 bases). Trimming shortened V by 2 bases and J by 7 bases, and 13 bases separated the two germline ends. Germline lookup yields CDR1 SGHDT and CDR2 YYEEEE. The CDR3 covers 13 residues. The CDR3 spells CASSFTGMGEQYF. The CDR3 DNA is TGTGCCAGCAGCTTTACAGGGATGGGAGAGCAGTACTTC.

The V and J genes are TRBV2 and TRBJ2-3, with 9 positions matching TRBD1. Germline V gene sequence: CDR1 SNHLY, CDR2 FYNNEI. V shed 8 bases and J 2 bases; nucleotides not matched to a gene: 8. CDR3 size: 15 residues. The CDR3 DNA follows: TGTGCCAGCTGCCGGGACAGGGTGATCACAGATACGCAGTATTTT. Translated: CASCRDRVITDTQYF.

This clonotype occurred many times. The chain combines TRBV29-1 with TRBJ2-5; no reliable D call. Germline values: CDR1 SQVTM, CDR2 ANQGSEA. This CDR3 has 9 amino acids. Here the CDR3 reads CSVRETQYF. CDR3 in DNA: TGCAGTGTTAGGGAGACCCAGTACTTC.

This clonotype was seen at least ten times. The gene calls are TRBV27 and TRBJ2-1; 8 bases map to TRBD1. CDR3 length equals 15 residues. The germline gives CDR1 MNHEY, CDR2 SMNVEV (reference sequence). Unmatched junction bases numbered 12, after V lost 5 bases and J lost 9 bases. The chain's CDR3 is CASSPGTGLLVEQFF. CDR3 DNA sequence: TGTGCCAGCAGTCCGGGGACAGGCCTTTTGGTTGAGCAGTTCTTC.

This clonotype was seen a handful of times. The CDR3 DNA is TGTGCCAGCAGCCCCCACCTCCTTGCAACTAATGAAAAACTGTTTTTT. Protein sequence: CASSPHLLATNEKLFF. The rearrangement links TRBV14 to TRBJ1-4; the D is unclear. The CDR3 loop spans 16 amino acids. Trimming took 4 bases from V and 0 from J, leaving 12 bases between them. Germline values: CDR1 SGHDN, CDR2 FVKESK.

This clonotype was counted only a few times. The chain links TRBV5-1 to TRBJ2-3, with 7 bases matching TRBD1. Germline loops: CDR1 SGHRS, CDR2 YFSETQ. The V gene end was trimmed by 4 bases and the J gene end by 0 bases; junction bases not matched to a gene: 11. The CDR3 consists of 17 residues. CDR3 region: CASSARTGTASTDTQYF. CDR3 nucleotides: TGCGCCAGCAGCGCACGAACCGGGACAGCGAGCACAGATACGCAGTATTTT.

This clonotype was counted a few times. The chain combines TRBV20-1 with TRBJ2-2; weak D call: TRBD1 (6 bases). CDR3 length equals 16 residues. V was trimmed by 0 bases and J by 2 bases, leaving 13 bases between them. CDR1 is DFQATT, CDR2 SNEGSKA, per germline (reference sequence). CDR3 bases: TGCAGTGCTAGAGAAGCCAGGGGCCATAACACCGGGGAGCTGTTTTTT. This translates into CSAREARGHNTGELFF.

There are many counts of this clonotype. The rearrangement links TRBV7-2 to TRBJ2-3; D gene uncertain. Germline V gene lookup returns CDR1 SGHTA and CDR2 FQGNSA. This CDR3 contains 12 residues. Trimming stripped 4 bases from V and 2 bases from J, with 4 bases between. The CDR3 protein is CASSSTTDTQYF. The CDR3 DNA follows: TGTGCCAGCAGCTCGACCACAGATACGCAGTATTTT.

This clonotype was counted only a few times. The V and J genes are TRBV5-1 and TRBJ2-2, with TRBD2 identical over 8 bases. With 3 bases clipped from V and 4 bases from J, the junction kept 5 bases outside the gene matches. The germline gives CDR1 SGHRS, CDR2 YFSETQ. The CDR3 is 15 amino acids. In DNA, the CDR3 is TGCGCCAGCAGCTCGGGGGGGAGCGGCACCGGGGAGCTGTTTTTT. Translation gives CASSSGGSGTGELFF.

This clonotype was observed at least ten times. This rearrangement joins TRBV9 to TRBJ2-7; TRBD1 might be the D (6 bases). CDR1 is SGDLS and CDR2 is YYNGEE in the germline V gene. The CDR3 is 13 residues long. The germline V and J ends were trimmed by 3 bases and 0 bases, with 7 bases remaining between them. DNA of the CDR3: TGTGCCAGCAGCGGACAGGACTCCTACGAGCAGTACTTC. This gives the protein CASSGQDSYEQYF.

This clonotype was picked up many times. V usage is TRBV12-3 or TRBV12-4 and J usage is TRBJ2-1, with D possibly being TRBD2 (6 bases). V lost 7 bases to trimming and J lost 6 bases, with 19 bases between them. The CDR3 covers 15 residues. DNA of the CDR3: TGTGCCAGCATCGCACAAGCCGGGAGCTCCAATGAGCAGTTCTTC. Translation gives CASIAQAGSSNEQFF.

This clonotype appeared many times. The J gene is TRBJ2-1, the V gene TRBV4-3, with 10 bases identical to TRBD1. J lost 4 bases, V lost 3 bases, and 6 bases had no gene match. Germline CDR1 LGHNA, CDR2 YSLEER. The CDR3 sequence is 16 residues long. CDR3 loop: CASSQAGTGVYNEQFF. In nucleotides, the CDR3 is TGCGCCAGCAGCCAGGCCGGGACAGGGGTTTACAATGAGCAGTTCTTC.

This clonotype was detected ten times or more. The V gene is TRBV5-4, the J gene TRBJ2-2; 10 nucleotides agree with TRBD1. Germline V lookup: CDR1 SGHNT, CDR2 YYREEE (reference sequence). The CDR3 spans 16 residues. Trimming removed 4 bases from V and 8 bases from J; junction bases left unmatched: 11. The CDR3 DNA reads as TGTGCCAGCAGCCGACCCGGGACAGGGGTTGCGGGGGAGCTGTTTTTT. Protein product: CASSRPGTGVAGELFF.

This clonotype was recorded at least ten times. This rearrangement joins TRBV12-3 or TRBV12-4 to TRBJ2-1; D is possibly TRBD2 (5 bases). With 7 bases removed from V and 8 bases from J, the gap between germline ends came to 15 bases. The CDR3 totals 13 residues. CDR3 in amino acids: CASTRGRSDEQFF. The DNA for the CDR3 is TGTGCCAGCACCCGGGGTCGGTCGGATGAGCAGTTCTTC.

This clonotype was counted a few times. This chain connects TRBV7-8 to TRBJ2-1; D not certain. The germline gives CDR1 SGHVS, CDR2 FQNEAQ. The CDR3 totals 15 residues. Trimming took 3 bases from V and 2 from J, leaving 11 bases between them. In DNA, the CDR3 is TGTGCCAGCAGCTTTAATCGTTTCGCCTACAATGAGCAGTTCTTC. Its protein product is CASSFNRFAYNEQFF.

This clonotype was recorded at least ten times. The chain is built from TRBV5-1 and TRBJ2-1; TRBD2 agrees at 9 bases. Trimming removed 6 bases from V and 9 bases from J; junction bases left unmatched: 13. Germline lookup yields CDR1 SGHRS and CDR2 YFSETQ. This CDR3 has 15 residues. The CDR3: CASNQRLAGASEQFF. In DNA form, the CDR3 reads TGCGCCAGCAACCAACGCTTAGCGGGAGCGAGTGAGCAGTTCTTC.

This clonotype showed up many times. The chain couples TRBV20-1 to TRBJ2-5, with no clear D. In germline, CDR1 is DFQATT, CDR2 SNEGSKA (reference sequence). Between the trimmed V and J ends, which lost 6 bases and 0 bases, there was a span of 11 bases. This CDR3 contains 13 residues. The CDR3 sequence: CSAATGHQETQYF. CDR3 bases: TGCAGTGCGGCCACGGGCCACCAAGAGACCCAGTACTTC.

The sample holds many counts of this clonotype. V gene TRBV20-1 combines with J gene TRBJ2-5, with TRBD1 matching over 9 bases. The V segment lost 3 bases and the J segment 5 bases; nucleotides outside the gene matches: 7. This CDR3 is built from 14 residues. CDR1 is DFQATT, CDR2 SNEGSKA, per germline (reference sequence). The DNA for the CDR3 is TGCAGTGCTAGTGAGACAGGGGGTGTCGAGACCCAGTACTTC. Translating gives CSASETGGVETQYF.

This clonotype was seen repeatedly, ten times or more. The chain combines TRBV18 with TRBJ2-1; D possibly matches TRBD1 or TRBD2 (5 bases each). This CDR3 is built from 15 residues. Germline loops: CDR1 KGHSH, CDR2 LQKENI. Trimming removed 0 bases at V and 5 bases at J, with 11 bases between. The CDR3 region is CASSPPGRNNNEQFF. The DNA for the CDR3 is TGTGCCAGCTCACCACCGGGACGGAACAACAATGAGCAGTTCTTC. The full variable domain, with the rest looked up from reference TRBV18 and TRBJ2-1, is NAGVMQNPRHLVRRRGQEARLRCSPMKGHSHVYWYRQLPEEGLKFMVYLQKENIIDESGMPKERFSAEFPKEGPSILRIQQVVRGDSAAYFCASSPPGRNNNEQFFGPGTRLTVL.

This clonotype has at least ten counts. The chain has TRBV6-2 or TRBV6-3 and TRBJ1-1, with D maybe TRBD1 (5 bases). The CDR3 totals 13 residues. V was shortened by 6 bases and J by 4 bases, with 12 bases between the two germline ends. Germline values: CDR1 MNHEY, CDR2 SVGEGT. CDR3: CASRATGGTEAFF. As DNA, the CDR3 is TGTGCCAGCAGAGCCACCGGGGGCACTGAAGCTTTCTTT.

This clonotype was detected many times. The chain uses TRBV7-2 and TRBJ2-3; D might be TRBD1 or TRBD2, each matching 6 bases. Germline V gene lookup returns CDR1 SGHTA and CDR2 FQGNSA. CDR3 length: 17 residues. The V and J ends lost 5 bases and 0 bases respectively, with 18 bases between them. The CDR3 here is CASSPFGGTSSTDTQYF. For the CDR3, the DNA is TGTGCCAGCAGCCCCTTTGGCGGGACAAGCAGCACAGATACGCAGTATTTT.

In this sample, this clonotype turned up many times. V gene TRBV11-1 combines with J gene TRBJ1-1; D unclear. CDR1 and CDR2 (germline): SGHAT, FQDESV (reference sequence). This CDR3 spans 13 amino acids. V lost 2 bases, J lost 6 bases, and 10 bases lay in between. In DNA, the CDR3 is TGTGCCAGCAGCTTAAGGGCGACCGCTGAAGCTTTCTTT. Protein: CASSLRATAEAFF.